The 5 T cell receptor beta chains in this list originate from one sample, sequenced in a study of technical replicates of blood from a few donors. Sequencing used immunoSEQ multiplex PCR; TCRdb keeps in-frame clones, though not all of them. This sample carries 70,000 to 80,000 clones, 91% of them seen once, and the ten largest clones take 0.35% to 0.4%. The sequencing sample was made of T cells isolated from PBMCs. These receptors all stem from a human donor in good health. Some clones in this sample may be carry-over from other donors' samples.

The chain recombines TRBV18 with TRBJ1-6; tentatively, D is TRBD1 (6 bases). CDR1 KGHSH and CDR2 LQKENI come from the germline V gene. The CDR3 spans 17 residues. Deletions cut 3 bases from V and 0 bases from J, with 12 bases between. CDR3 DNA: TGTGCCAGCTCACCGTGGGGGCTGCCCTCCTATAATTCACCCCTCCACTTT. This sequence encodes CASSPWGLPSYNSPLHF.

The chain employs TRBV5-1 and TRBJ2-1; 10 bases align to TRBD2. There are 15 residues in the CDR3. The V segment lost 4 bases and the J segment 3 bases; nucleotides outside the gene matches: 4. Germline V gene data show CDR1 as SGHRS and CDR2 as YFSETQ. The CDR3 nucleotides read TGCGCCAGCAGCGGAACTAGCGGGATCTACAATGAGCAGTTCTTC. It yields the protein CASSGTSGIYNEQFF.

The J gene is TRBJ2-5, the V gene TRBV23-1; no clear D gene. TRBV23-1 is designated an ORF whose function remains uncertain. The CDR3 totals 15 residues. V gave up 1 base and J gave up 0 bases, with 9 bases separating them. The CDR3 is CASSQYPRYQETQYF. In DNA form, the CDR3 reads TGCGCCAGCAGTCAATATCCCAGGTACCAAGAGACCCAGTACTTC.

The V gene is TRBV6-5, the J gene TRBJ2-7; D may be TRBD1 (6 bases). Trimming stripped 5 bases from V and 2 bases from J, with 10 bases between. The CDR3 contains 13 residues. Per the germline V gene, CDR1 is MNHEY and CDR2 is SVGAGI. CDR3 residues: CASSHQGPYEQYF. DNA of the CDR3: TGTGCCAGCAGTCACCAGGGGCCCTACGAGCAGTACTTC.

The rearrangement uses TRBV27 and TRBJ2-7; maybe TRBD1 (6 bases). The CDR3 has 14 residues. Trimming cost V 3 bases and J 6 bases, with 15 bases left between them. Looked up from germline, CDR1 is MNHEY and CDR2 is SMNVEV (reference sequence). The CDR3 coding sequence is TGTGCCAGCAGTTTTACGTTGCAGGGGCTCGAGCAGTACTTC. This codes for CASSFTLQGLEQYF.